A selection of T cell receptor beta chains follows, all from one sample in a study of PD-L1 blockade in urothelial cancer. Sequencing was performed with immunoSEQ multiplex PCR; in TCRdb, only in-frame clones are kept and a portion is missing. The sample has some 97,000 clones; roughly nine tenths are singletons. Sequences were derived from PBMCs, sampled around atezolizumab (anti-PD-L1) treatment. Source of these receptors: a woman aged 80 or older with urothelial cancer. Each CDR3 is given with its conserved first and last residue. The D gene is left open where the match is weak. Size values are once, few and many counts, or a class for expanded clones, and some rows have none.

j_call cdr3_length v_call clone_size d_call cdr3_nt cdr3_aa
TRBJ2-7 11 TRBV28 once . TGTGCCAGTGCGAGTGCCTACGAGCAGTACTTC CASASAYEQYF
TRBJ2-7 11 TRBV29-1 . . TGCAGCGTGCAGGGAAACTACGAGCAGTACTTC CSVQGNYEQYF
TRBJ2-1 18 TRBV7-8 . TRBD2 TGTGCCAGCAGCTTGCGCCTATTAGGCGGGAGAGCTTACAATGAGCAGTTCTTC CASSLRLLGGRAYNEQFF
TRBJ1-1 13 TRBV7-2 . . TGTGCCAGCAGCTTAGGAGGAGGCACTGAAGCTTTCTTT CASSLGGGTEAFF
TRBJ1-4 15 TRBV2 . TRBD1 TGTGCCAGCAGACCCCTCAGGGGGACTAATGAAAAACTGTTTTTT CASRPLRGTNEKLFF
TRBJ1-1 13 TRBV10-1 once . TGCGCCAGCAGACAGACCATGAACACTGAAGCTTTCTTT CASRQTMNTEAFF
TRBJ1-2 13 TRBV30 . . TGTGCCTGGAGTGTAGGACAGCACTATGGCTACACCTTC CAWSVGQHYGYTF
TRBJ2-1 15 TRBV5-6 . . TGTGCCAGCAGCTTTATGGCGGTGAGCTACAATGAGCAGTTCTTC CASSFMAVSYNEQFF
TRBJ2-7 14 TRBV5-1 . TRBD2 TGCGCCAGCAGGAGGGAGGGAGGTTCGTACGAGCAGTACTTC CASRREGGSYEQYF
TRBJ1-5 13 TRBV28 . . TGTGCCAGCAGTGTGTCCCGTCTCGAGATTCCACATTTT CASSVSRLEIPHF
TRBJ2-1 16 TRBV18 . . TGTGCCAGCTCACCACCGTTAGAGGGCCCCTCCAATGAGCAGTTCTTC CASSPPLEGPSNEQFF
TRBJ2-1 12 TRBV2 . . TGTGCCAGTTGGGACTCCCCCAGCGAGCAGTTCTTC CASWDSPSEQFF
TRBJ1-4 15 TRBV5-1 . . TGCGCCAGCAGCTTAGGCAGCGCAACTAATGAAAAACTGTTTTTT CASSLGSATNEKLFF
TRBJ2-2 14 TRBV7-3 . . TGTGCCAGCAGCCCGGGATTCAACACCGGGGAGCTGTTTTTT CASSPGFNTGELFF
TRBJ1-2 15 TRBV27 . TRBD1 TGTGCCAGCAGTAGGGGACAGGGGGCATTCTATGGCTACACCTTC CASSRGQGAFYGYTF
TRBJ2-1 13 TRBV29-1 . . TGCAGCCCCGAACCGGGAACCTACAATGAGCAGTTCTTC CSPEPGTYNEQFF
TRBJ2-1 14 TRBV7-3 once TRBD2 TGTGCCAGCAGCCCGCGACTAGCGCGCAATGAGCAGTTCTTC CASSPRLARNEQFF
TRBJ2-7 16 TRBV5-4 . TRBD2 TGTGCCAGCAGCCCTGGGGCTAGCGGGAGCGGGTACGAGCAGTACTTC CASSPGASGSGYEQYF
TRBJ2-7 14 TRBV2 . . TGTGCCAGCTCAAGGAGGTTAGGGTCCTACGAGCAGTACTTC CASSRRLGSYEQYF
TRBJ1-5 16 TRBV6-1 . . TGTGCCAGCAGTGAACCTCCAGAATATAGCAATCAGCCCCAGCATTTT CASSEPPEYSNQPQHF
TRBJ2-2 16 TRBV27 . . TGTGCCAGCAGTTCCCGGGGTCGAGGGTGGCCCGGGGAGCTGTTTTTT CASSSRGRGWPGELFF
TRBJ2-3 17 TRBV5-1 . . TGCGCCAGCAGCTTGGGGGCTGTCCTGGCTCCCACAGATACGCAGTATTTT CASSLGAVLAPTDTQYF
TRBJ1-2 12 TRBV11-1 . . TGTGCCAGCAGCCGCGGGAGTGGTGGCTACACCTTC CASSRGSGGYTF
TRBJ1-1 14 TRBV9 . TRBD1 TGTGCCAGCAGCCTAGGGACAGCCTTAGATGAAGCTTTCTTT CASSLGTALDEAFF
TRBJ1-1 13 TRBV18 . . TGTGCCAGCTCACCCAGCCAGGGCACTGAAGCTTTCTTT CASSPSQGTEAFF